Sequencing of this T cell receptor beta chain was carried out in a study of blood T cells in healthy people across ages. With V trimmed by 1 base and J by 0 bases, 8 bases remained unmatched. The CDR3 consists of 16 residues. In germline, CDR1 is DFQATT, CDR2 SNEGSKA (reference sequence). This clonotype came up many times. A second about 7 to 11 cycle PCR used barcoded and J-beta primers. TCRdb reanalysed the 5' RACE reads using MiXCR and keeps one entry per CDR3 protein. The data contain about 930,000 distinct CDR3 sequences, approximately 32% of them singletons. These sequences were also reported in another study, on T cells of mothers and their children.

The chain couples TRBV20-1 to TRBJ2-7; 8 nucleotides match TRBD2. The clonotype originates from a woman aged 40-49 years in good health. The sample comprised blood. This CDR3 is CSARGASGGPSYEQYF. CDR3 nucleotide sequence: TGCAGTGCTAGAGGGGCCAGCGGGGGACCCTCCTACGAGCAGTACTTC.